These 9 T cell receptor beta chains share one sample of origin, sequenced in a study of patients and donors after allogeneic stem cell transplantation. From the RT-PCR reads, TCRdb called clonotypes with MiXCR, one entry per CDR3 protein. The repertoire holds about 400,000 distinct CDR3 sequences, with 15% to 20% as singletons. Sequenced sample: blood, either unsorted or a sorted T cell fraction (not recorded which). The receptors were sampled from a human donor who was either an allogeneic HSCT recipient or a stem cell or donor lymphocyte infusion donor (not recorded which). It is not recorded whose cells these are; they may come from a transplant donor.

The chain is built from TRBV12-3 or TRBV12-4 and TRBJ2-2, with 8 bases matching TRBD1. CDR3 length: 12 residues. After removal of 9 bases from V and 5 bases from J, the junction contained 2 bases not matched to a gene. The CDR3 DNA is TGTGCCAGGACAGGGGATACCGGGGAGCTGTTTTTT. As protein: CARTGDTGELFF.

This clonotype was recorded a few times. The chain recombines TRBV3-1 with TRBJ2-1; possibly TRBD1 for D (5 bases). CDR1 LGHDT and CDR2 YNNKEL come from the germline V gene (reference sequence). V was clipped by 3 bases and J by 8 bases, with 26 bases between them. CDR3 length: 18 residues. The CDR3 loop is CASSQFDWKRGYVDEQFF. In nucleotides, the CDR3 is TGTGCCAGCAGCCAGTTTGATTGGAAAAGGGGCTACGTCGATGAGCAGTTCTTC.

The chain carries TRBV11-3 and TRBJ2-2, with 7 bases lining up with TRBD2. The CDR3 loop spans 14 amino acids. CDR1 is SGHNT, CDR2 YENEEA, per germline. The V segment lost 1 base and the J segment 6 bases; nucleotides outside the gene matches: 2. CDR3 loop: CASSLVLAPGELFF. DNA of the CDR3: TGTGCCAGCAGCTTAGTACTAGCGCCCGGGGAGCTGTTTTTT.

This clonotype was counted only a few times. The chain is built from TRBV20-1 and TRBJ2-7; no firm D call. V was pared by 6 bases and J by 1 base, with 7 bases between. The CDR3 runs to 11 residues. In germline, CDR1 is DFQATT, CDR2 SNEGSKA (reference sequence). CDR3 in amino acids: CSATPSYEQYF. The CDR3 bases are TGCAGTGCCACCCCGTCCTACGAGCAGTACTTC.

This clonotype was recorded a few times. The gene calls are TRBV2 and TRBJ1-2; possible D gene TRBD1, 6 bases. Germline V CDR1 and CDR2: SNHLY, FYNNEI. The length of the CDR3 is 15 residues. Trimming cost V 0 bases and J 6 bases, with 14 bases left between them. In DNA form, the CDR3 reads TGTGCCAGCAGTGAAGCGGTTCAGGGGCCCCATGGCTACACCTTC. Translating gives CASSEAVQGPHGYTF.

This chain joins TRBV7-9 and TRBJ1-1, with 7 bases that match TRBD1. Germline CDR1 SEHNR, CDR2 FQNEAQ (reference sequence). J lost 1 base, V lost 2 bases, and 4 bases had no gene match. CDR3 length: 15 amino acids. In DNA, the CDR3 is TGTGCCAGCAGCTTATTGGGACAGCAGAACACTGAAGCTTTCTTT. This codes for CASSLLGQQNTEAFF.

This chain links TRBV30 with TRBJ1-6; D is perhaps TRBD1 (5 bases). CDR1 and CDR2 (germline): GTSNPN, SVGIG (reference sequence). Trimming removed 8 bases from V and 11 bases from J, with 16 bases in between. This CDR3 is 12 amino acids long. DNA for the CDR3: TGTGCCGGAGGGGTGGGGCTTACACCCCTCCACTTT. Translation gives CAGGVGLTPLHF. The variable domain in full, completed from reference TRBV30 and TRBJ1-6, reads SQTIHQWPATLVQPVGSPLSLECTVEGTSNPNLYWYRQAAGRGLQLLFYSVGIGQISSEVPQNLSASRPQDRQFILSSKKLLLSDSGFYLCAGGVGLTPLHFGNGTRLTVT.

The chain couples TRBV6-5 to TRBJ1-2, with a tentative D call TRBD1 (6 bases). This CDR3 has 13 residues. Germline-derived CDR1 and CDR2 are MNHEY and SVGAGI. Between the trimmed V and J ends, which lost 4 bases and 7 bases, there was a span of 13 bases. The CDR3 here is CASSFGGPAGYTF. The DNA for the CDR3 is TGTGCCAGCAGTTTCGGGGGGCCTGCTGGCTACACCTTC.

This clonotype was counted many times. The rearrangement joins TRBV4-3 to TRBJ2-3; TRBD1 or TRBD2 may be the D gene (5 bases each). V was clipped by 1 base and J by 4 bases, with 12 bases between them. Per germline, CDR1 LGHNA and CDR2 YSLEER. The CDR3 consists of 15 residues. This CDR3 reads CASSQGWLGADTQYF. The CDR3 region has the DNA TGCGCCAGCAGCCAAGGGTGGTTGGGGGCAGATACGCAGTATTTT.